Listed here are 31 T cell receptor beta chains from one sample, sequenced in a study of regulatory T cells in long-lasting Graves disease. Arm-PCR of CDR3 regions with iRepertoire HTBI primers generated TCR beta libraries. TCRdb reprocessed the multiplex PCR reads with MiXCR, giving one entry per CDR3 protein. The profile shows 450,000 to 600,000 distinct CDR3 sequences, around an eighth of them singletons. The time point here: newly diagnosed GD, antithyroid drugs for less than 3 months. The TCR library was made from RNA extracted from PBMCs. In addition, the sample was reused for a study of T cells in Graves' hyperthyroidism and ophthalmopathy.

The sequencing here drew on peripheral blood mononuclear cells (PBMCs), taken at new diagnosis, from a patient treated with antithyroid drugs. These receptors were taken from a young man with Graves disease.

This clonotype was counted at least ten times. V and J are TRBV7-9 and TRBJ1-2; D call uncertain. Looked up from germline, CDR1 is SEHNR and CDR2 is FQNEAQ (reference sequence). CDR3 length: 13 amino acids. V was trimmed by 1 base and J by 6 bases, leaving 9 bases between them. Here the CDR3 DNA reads TGTGCCAGCAGCTTAGGGTTGAGGAATGGCTACACCTTC. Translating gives CASSLGLRNGYTF. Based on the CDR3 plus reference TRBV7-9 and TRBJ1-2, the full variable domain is DTGVSQNPRHKITKRGQNVTFRCDPISEHNRLYWYRQTLGQGPEFLTYFQNEAQLEKSRLLSDRFSAERPKGSFSTLEIQRTEQGDSAMYLCASSLGLRNGYTFGSGTRLTVV.

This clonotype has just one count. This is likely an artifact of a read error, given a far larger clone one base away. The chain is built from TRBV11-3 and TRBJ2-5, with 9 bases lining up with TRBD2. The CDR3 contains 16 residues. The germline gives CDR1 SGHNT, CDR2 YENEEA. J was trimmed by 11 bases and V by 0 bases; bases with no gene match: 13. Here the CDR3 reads CASSLEGGRAYNEQYF. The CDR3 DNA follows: TGTGCCAGCAGCTTAGAAGGCGGGAGGGCCTACAATGAGCAGTACTTC.

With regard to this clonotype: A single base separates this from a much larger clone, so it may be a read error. The CDR3, as DNA: TGTGCCGGCAGTGGGGACAGGAATAGCAATCAGCCCCAGCATTTT. It encodes CAGSGDRNSNQPQHF. The gene calls are TRBV2 and TRBJ1-5, with 8 bases lining up with TRBD1. The CDR3 loop spans 15 amino acids. Per germline, CDR1 SNHLY and CDR2 FYNNEI.

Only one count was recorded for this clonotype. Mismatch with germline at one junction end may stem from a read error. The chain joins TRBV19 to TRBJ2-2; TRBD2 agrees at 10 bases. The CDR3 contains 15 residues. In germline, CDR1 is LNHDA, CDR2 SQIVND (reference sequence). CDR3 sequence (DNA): TGTGCCAGTAGAAGGGCTAGCGGGAGTACCGGGGGGCTGTTTTTT. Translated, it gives CASRRASGSTGGLFF.

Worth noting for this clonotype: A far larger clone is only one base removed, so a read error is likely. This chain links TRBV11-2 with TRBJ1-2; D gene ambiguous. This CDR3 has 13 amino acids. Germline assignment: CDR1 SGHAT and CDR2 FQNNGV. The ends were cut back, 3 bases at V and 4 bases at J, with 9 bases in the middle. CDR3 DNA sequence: TGTGCCAGCAGCTTCGTGGGTAGCTATGGCTACACCTTC. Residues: CASSFVGSYGYTF.

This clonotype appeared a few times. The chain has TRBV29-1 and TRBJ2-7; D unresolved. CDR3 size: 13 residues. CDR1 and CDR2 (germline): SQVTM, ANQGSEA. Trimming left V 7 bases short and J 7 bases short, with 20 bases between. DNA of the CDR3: TGCAGCGGTACCACCAGAGATTTGAGGGAGCAGTACTTC. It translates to CSGTTRDLREQYF.

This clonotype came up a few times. The CDR3 sequence is CASSQAGGPYEQYF. In nucleotides, the CDR3 is TGTGCCAGCTCACAGGCAGGGGGACCCTACGAGCAGTACTTC. The chain employs TRBV18 and TRBJ2-7; TRBD1 aligns across 7 bases. J gave up 2 bases and V 4 bases, and 5 bases lay outside the gene matches. The CDR3 contains 14 residues. Germline CDR1 and CDR2: KGHSH and LQKENI.

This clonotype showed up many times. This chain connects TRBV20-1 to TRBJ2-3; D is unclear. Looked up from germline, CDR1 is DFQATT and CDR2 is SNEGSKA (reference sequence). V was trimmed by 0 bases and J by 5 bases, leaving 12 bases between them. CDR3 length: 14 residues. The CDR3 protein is CSARDLAVGDTQYF. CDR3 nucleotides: TGCAGTGCTAGAGATCTGGCAGTGGGAGATACGCAGTATTTT.

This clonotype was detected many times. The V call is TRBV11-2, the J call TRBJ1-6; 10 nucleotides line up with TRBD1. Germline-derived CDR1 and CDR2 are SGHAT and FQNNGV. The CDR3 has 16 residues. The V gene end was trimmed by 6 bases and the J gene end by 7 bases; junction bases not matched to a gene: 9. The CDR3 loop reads CASRYTGTGVNSPLHF. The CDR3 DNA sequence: TGTGCCAGCAGATACACCGGGACAGGGGTGAATTCACCCCTCCACTTT.

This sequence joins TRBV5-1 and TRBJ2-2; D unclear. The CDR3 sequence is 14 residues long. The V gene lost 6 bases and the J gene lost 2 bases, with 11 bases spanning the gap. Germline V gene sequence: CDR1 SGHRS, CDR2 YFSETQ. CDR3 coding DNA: TGCGCCAGCAAGCGAGACATTAACACCGGGGAGCTGTTTTTT. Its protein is CASKRDINTGELFF.

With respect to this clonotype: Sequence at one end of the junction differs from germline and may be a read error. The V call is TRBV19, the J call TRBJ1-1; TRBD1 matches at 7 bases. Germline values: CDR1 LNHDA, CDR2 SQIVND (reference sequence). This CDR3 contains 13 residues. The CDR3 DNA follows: TGTGCCAGTAGTGGCAGGGGGAACACTGAAACTTTCTTT. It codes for CASSGRGNTETFF.

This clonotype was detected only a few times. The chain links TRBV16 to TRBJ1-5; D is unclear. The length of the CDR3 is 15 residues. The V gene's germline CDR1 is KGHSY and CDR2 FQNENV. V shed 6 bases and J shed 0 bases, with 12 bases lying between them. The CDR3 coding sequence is TGTGCCAGCAGTTCGGATGAATATAGCAATCAGCCCCAGCATTTT. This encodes CASSSDEYSNQPQHF.

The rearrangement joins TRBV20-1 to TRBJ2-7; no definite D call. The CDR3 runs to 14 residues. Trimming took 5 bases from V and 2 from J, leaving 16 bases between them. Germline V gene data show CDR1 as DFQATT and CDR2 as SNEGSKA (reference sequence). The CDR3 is CSASSTATTYEQYF. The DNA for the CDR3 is TGCAGTGCTTCGTCTACAGCTACAACCTACGAGCAGTACTTC.

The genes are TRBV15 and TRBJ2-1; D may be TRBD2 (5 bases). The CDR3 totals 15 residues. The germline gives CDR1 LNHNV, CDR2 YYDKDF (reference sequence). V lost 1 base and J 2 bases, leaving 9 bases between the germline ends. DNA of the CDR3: TGTGCCACCAGCAGAGTCTCCGGGGCCTACAATGAGCAGTTCTTC. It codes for CATSRVSGAYNEQFF. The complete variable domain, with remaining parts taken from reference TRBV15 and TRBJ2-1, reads DAMVIQNPRYQVTQFGKPVTLSCSQTLNHNVMYWYQQKSSQAPKLLFHYYDKDFNNEADTPDNFQSRRPNTSFCFLDIRSPGLGDTAMYLCATSRVSGAYNEQFFGPGTRLTVL.

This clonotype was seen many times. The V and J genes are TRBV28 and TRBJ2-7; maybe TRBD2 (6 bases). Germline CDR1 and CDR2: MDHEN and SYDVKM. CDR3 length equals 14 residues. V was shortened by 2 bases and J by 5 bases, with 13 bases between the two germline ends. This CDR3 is CASSLGGRNHEQYF. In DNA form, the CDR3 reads TGTGCCAGCAGTTTAGGAGGGAGGAACCACGAGCAGTACTTC. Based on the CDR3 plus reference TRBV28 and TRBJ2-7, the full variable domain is DVKVTQSSRYLVKRTGEKVFLECVQDMDHENMFWYRQDPGLGLRLIYFSYDVKMKEKGDIPEGYSVSREKKERFSLILESASTNQTSMYLCASSLGGRNHEQYFGPGTRLTVT.

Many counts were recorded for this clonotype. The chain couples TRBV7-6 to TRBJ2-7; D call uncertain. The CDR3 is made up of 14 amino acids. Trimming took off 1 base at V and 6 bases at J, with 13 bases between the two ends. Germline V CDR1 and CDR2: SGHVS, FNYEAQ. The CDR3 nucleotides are TGTGCCAGCAGCTTAGAGCTAGGTTTTAGCGAGCAGTACTTC. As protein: CASSLELGFSEQYF.

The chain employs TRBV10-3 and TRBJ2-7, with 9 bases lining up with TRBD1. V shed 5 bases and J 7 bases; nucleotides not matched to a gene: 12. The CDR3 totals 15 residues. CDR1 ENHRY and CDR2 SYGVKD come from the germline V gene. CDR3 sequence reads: CAISRLTGGQEEQYF. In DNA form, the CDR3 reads TGTGCCATCAGTCGGTTGACAGGGGGGCAAGAAGAGCAGTACTTC.

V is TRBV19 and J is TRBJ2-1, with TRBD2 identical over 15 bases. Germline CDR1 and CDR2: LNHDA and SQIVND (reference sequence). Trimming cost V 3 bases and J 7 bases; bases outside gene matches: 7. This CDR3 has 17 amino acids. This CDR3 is CASSIGTSGRNGNEQFF. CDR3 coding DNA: TGTGCCAGTAGTATTGGGACTAGCGGGAGGAACGGGAATGAGCAGTTCTTC.

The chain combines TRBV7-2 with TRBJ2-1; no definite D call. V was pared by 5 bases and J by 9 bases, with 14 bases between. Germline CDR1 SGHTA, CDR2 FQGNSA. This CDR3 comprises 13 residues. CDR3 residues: CASSRDPWGEQFF. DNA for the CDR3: TGTGCCAGCAGCCGTGACCCTTGGGGTGAGCAGTTCTTC.

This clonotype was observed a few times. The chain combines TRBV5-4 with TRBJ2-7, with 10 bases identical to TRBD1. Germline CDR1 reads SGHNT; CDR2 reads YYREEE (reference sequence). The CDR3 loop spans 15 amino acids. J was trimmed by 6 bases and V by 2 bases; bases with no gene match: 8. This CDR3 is CASSFGRDRGGEQYF. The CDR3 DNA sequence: TGTGCCAGCAGCTTCGGTCGGGACAGGGGTGGCGAGCAGTACTTC.

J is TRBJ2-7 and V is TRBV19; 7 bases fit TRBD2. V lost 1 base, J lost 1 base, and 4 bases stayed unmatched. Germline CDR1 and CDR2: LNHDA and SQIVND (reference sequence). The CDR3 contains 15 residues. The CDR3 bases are TGTGCCAGTAGTATAGGTGGCGGGAGATCCTACGAGCAGTACTTC. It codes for CASSIGGGRSYEQYF.

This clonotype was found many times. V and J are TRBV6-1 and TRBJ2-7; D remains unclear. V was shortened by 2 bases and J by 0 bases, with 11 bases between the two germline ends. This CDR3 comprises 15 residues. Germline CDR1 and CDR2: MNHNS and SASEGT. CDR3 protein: CASSEPPDSSYEQYF. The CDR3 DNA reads TGTGCCAGCAGTGAACCGCCCGATTCCTCCTACGAGCAGTACTTC.

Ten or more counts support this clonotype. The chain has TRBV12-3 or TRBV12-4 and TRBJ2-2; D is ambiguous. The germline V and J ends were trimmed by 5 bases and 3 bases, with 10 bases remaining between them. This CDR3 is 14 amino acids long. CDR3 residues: CASSNGVDTGELFF. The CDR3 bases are TGTGCCAGCAGTAATGGGGTCGACACCGGGGAGCTGTTTTTT.

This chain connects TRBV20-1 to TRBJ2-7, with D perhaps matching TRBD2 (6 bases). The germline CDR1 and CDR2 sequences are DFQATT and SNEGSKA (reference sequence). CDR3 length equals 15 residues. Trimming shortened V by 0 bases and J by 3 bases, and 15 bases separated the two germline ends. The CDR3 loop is CSARDSRETHYEQYF. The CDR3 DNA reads TGCAGTGCTAGAGATAGTCGGGAGACTCACTACGAGCAGTACTTC.

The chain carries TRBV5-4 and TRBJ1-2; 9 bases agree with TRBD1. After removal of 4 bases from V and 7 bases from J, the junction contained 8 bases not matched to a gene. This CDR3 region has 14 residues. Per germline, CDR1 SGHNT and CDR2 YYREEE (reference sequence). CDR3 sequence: CASSLWGQGSGYTF. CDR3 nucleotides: TGTGCCAGCAGCCTTTGGGGACAGGGAAGTGGCTACACCTTC.

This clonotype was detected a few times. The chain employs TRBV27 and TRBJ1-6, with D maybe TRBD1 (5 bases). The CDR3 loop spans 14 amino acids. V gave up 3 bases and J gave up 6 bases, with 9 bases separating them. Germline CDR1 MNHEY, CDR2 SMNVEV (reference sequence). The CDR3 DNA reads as TGTGCCAGCAGTTTCGTAAGGGGTAATTCACCCCTCCACTTT. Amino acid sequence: CASSFVRGNSPLHF.

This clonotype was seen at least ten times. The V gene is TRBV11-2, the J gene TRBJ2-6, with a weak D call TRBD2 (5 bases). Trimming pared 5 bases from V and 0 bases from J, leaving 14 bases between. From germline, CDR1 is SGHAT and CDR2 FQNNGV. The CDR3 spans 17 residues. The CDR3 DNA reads TGTGCCAGCAGCCCAGGACTTGGGCGCTCTGGGGCCAACGTCCTGACTTTC. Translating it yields CASSPGLGRSGANVLTF.

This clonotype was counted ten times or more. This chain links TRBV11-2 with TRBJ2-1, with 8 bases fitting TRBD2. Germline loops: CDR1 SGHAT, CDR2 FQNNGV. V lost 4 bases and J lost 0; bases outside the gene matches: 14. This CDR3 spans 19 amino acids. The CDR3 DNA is TGTGCCAGCAGCTCCGACTGGGTTGTGCGGGAGGACTCCTACAATGAGCAGTTCTTC. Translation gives CASSSDWVVREDSYNEQFF.

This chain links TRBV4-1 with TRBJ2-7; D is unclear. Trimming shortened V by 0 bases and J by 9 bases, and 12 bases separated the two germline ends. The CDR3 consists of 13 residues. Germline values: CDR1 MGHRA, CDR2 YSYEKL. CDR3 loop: CASSQDIFGAQYF. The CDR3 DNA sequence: TGCGCCAGCAGCCAAGATATATTTGGCGCGCAGTACTTC.

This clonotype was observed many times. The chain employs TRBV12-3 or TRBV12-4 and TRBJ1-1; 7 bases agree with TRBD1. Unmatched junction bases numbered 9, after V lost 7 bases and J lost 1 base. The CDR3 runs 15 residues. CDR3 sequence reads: CASKNRGGRNTEAFF. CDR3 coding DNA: TGTGCCAGCAAAAACAGGGGAGGGAGGAACACTGAAGCTTTCTTT.

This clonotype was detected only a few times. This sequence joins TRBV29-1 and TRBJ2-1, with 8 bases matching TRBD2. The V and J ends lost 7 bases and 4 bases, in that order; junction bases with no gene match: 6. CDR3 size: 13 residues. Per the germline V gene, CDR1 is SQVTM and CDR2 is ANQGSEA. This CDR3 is CSAGGDLYNEQFF. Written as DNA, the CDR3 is TGCAGCGCCGGGGGGGACTTATACAATGAGCAGTTCTTC.